This TCR beta chain was retrieved from a study of T cells in Graves' hyperthyroidism and ophthalmopathy. Pregnant or lactating patients were excluded, as were those with uncontrolled infection or other autoimmune disease. Used for diagnoses were clinical symptoms, serum thyroxine and TRAb, thyroid ultrasound and orbital computed tomography. Germline CDR1 is SEHNR and CDR2 is FQNEAQ (reference sequence). The CDR3 is 15 residues long. About this clonotype itself: The junction departs from the called germline gene at one end, perhaps through a read error.

RNA transcripts yielded amplified TCR beta CDR3 regions. RT-PCR in the first round (using the HTBI primer set) targeted the TCR CDR3. TCRdb ran MiXCR on the multiplex PCR reads and lists one entry per CDR3 protein. The sample has 500,000 to 800,000 distinct CDR3 sequences, more than 14% seen once. The sample comprised blood. The clonotype originates from a woman in her fifties or sixties with Graves' ophthalmopathy. The chain carries TRBV7-9 and TRBJ1-3; D is perhaps TRBD1 (6 bases). CDR3 coding DNA: TGTGCCAGCAGACCGGGACAAACCTCTGGAACCACCATATATTTT. Its protein is CASRPGQTSGTTIYF.